The 8 T cell receptor beta chains below all came from one sample that was sequenced in a study of Ad26.COV2.S vaccination and SARS-CoV-2 variants. Specified treatment: about 20 received Ad26.COV2.S at low or high dose, single or two shots; about five received placebo; per-sample allocation not given. The samples date from day 63 after the first vaccine or placebo injection. TCRdb keeps only in-frame clones here, not all; method: immunoSEQ multiplex PCR. The sample contains a few hundred thousand clones, 92% of which appear only once. This specimen was peripheral blood, taken in a trial of Ad26.COV2.S vaccine versus placebo. The receptors were gathered from a person between 18 and 65 years old who received the Ad26.COV2.S COVID-19 vaccine or a placebo.

This clone was counted between two and nine times. Written as DNA, the CDR3 is TGTGCCAGCAGCAACCGGGACAGGGGGCTGGAATGGACTGAAGCTTTCTTT. Residues: CASSNRDRGLEWTEAFF. The rearrangement uses TRBV3-1 (or the pseudogene TRBV3-2) and TRBJ1-1; 12 nucleotides line up with TRBD1. The J segment lost 5 bases and the V segment lost 5 bases, leaving 12 bases of the junction unmatched. The CDR3 sequence is 17 residues long. Looked up from germline, CDR1 is LGHDT and CDR2 is YNNKEL (reference sequence).

The rearrangement joins TRBV25-1 to TRBJ1-2, with D tentatively TRBD1 (5 bases). Germline loops: CDR1 MGHDK, CDR2 SYGVNS. CDR3 size: 15 residues. Between the trimmed V and J ends, which lost 3 bases and 6 bases, there was a span of 17 bases. Here the CDR3 DNA reads TGTGCCAGCAGTGATTGGGGCTTTTCGGGGAATGGCTACACCTTC. This gives the protein CASSDWGFSGNGYTF.

This clone appeared a few times. Written as DNA, the CDR3 is TGTGCCAGCAGCTTAACAGCCCGGGACTATGGCTACACCTTC. It is translated as CASSLTARDYGYTF. The chain is built from TRBV7-8 and TRBJ1-2; D ambiguous. CDR1 SGHVS and CDR2 FQNEAQ come from the germline V gene. Trimming stripped 2 bases from V and 3 bases from J, with 10 bases between. CDR3 size: 14 residues.

The rearrangement links TRBV6-2 or TRBV6-3 to TRBJ2-3, with D possibly being TRBD2 (5 bases). CDR1 MNHEY and CDR2 SVGEGT come from the germline V gene. V gave up 4 bases and J gave up 1 base, with 9 bases separating them. The CDR3 length is 14 residues. CDR3 in DNA: TGTGCCAGCAGTTCCCCGCGGGGCACAGATACGCAGTATTTT. Encoded protein: CASSSPRGTDTQYF.

The chain couples TRBV27 to TRBJ2-5; 14 bases match TRBD2. The CDR3 runs to 15 residues. V shed 5 bases, J shed 5 bases, and the junction held 4 bases outside the gene matches. Germline CDR1 MNHEY, CDR2 SMNVEV (reference sequence). In DNA, the CDR3 is TGTGCCAGCAGTCTGGGACTAGCGGGGGCGGAGACCCAGTACTTC. Its translation: CASSLGLAGAETQYF.

The chain has TRBV5-1 and TRBJ1-6, with D maybe TRBD1 (5 bases). This CDR3 is 14 amino acids long. Deletions cut 5 bases from V and 7 bases from J, with 13 bases between. Germline V CDR1 and CDR2: SGHRS, YFSETQ. CDR3 protein: CASSSGAGNSPLHF. Written as DNA, the CDR3 is TGCGCCAGCAGTTCCGGGGCGGGAAATTCACCCCTCCACTTT.

This clone came up once. J is TRBJ2-7 and V is TRBV9; a possible D gene is TRBD2 (5 bases). Trimming pared 4 bases from V and 3 bases from J, leaving 17 bases between. The V gene's germline CDR1 is SGDLS and CDR2 YYNGEE. The CDR3 sequence is 15 residues long. CDR3 DNA sequence: TGTGCCAGCAGCCTAGAGCAGCGGATGGGCTACGAGCAGTACTTC. This encodes CASSLEQRMGYEQYF.

This clone was observed a single time. V gene TRBV5-1 combines with J gene TRBJ1-6; possibly TRBD1 for D (6 bases). The CDR3 has 17 residues. Trimming removed 3 bases from V and 0 bases from J, with 13 bases in between. Looked up from germline, CDR1 is SGHRS and CDR2 is YFSETQ. CDR3 DNA: TGCGCCAGCAGCTCTAGGACAGACAGCTCCTATAATTCACCCCTCCACTTT. This sequence encodes CASSSRTDSSYNSPLHF.